This T cell receptor (beta chain) was identified in a study of T-cell reconstitution after alpha-beta-depleted transplantation in children. Study-level results: In patients about two months after transplant, alpha-beta T cells reportedly arose from several hundred expanded graft clones.

Preparing the TCRbeta library involved the use of unique molecular identifiers. Each CDR3 protein gets one entry after TCRdb re-called the PCR reads with MiXCR. Among roughly 200,000 distinct CDR3 sequences, around 9.9% were seen once, and the ten largest hold about 30%. This clonotype has a count of ten or more. Its specificity is unknown. Germline lookup yields CDR1 DFQATT and CDR2 SNEGSKA (reference sequence). V lost 3 bases, J lost 5 bases, and 5 bases stayed unmatched. The CDR3 is made up of 14 amino acids. This sequence was found in a child younger than two with acute myeloid leukemia, due to receive a stem cell transplant. Specimen: PBMCs, collected before TCRalphabeta/CD19-depleted stem cell transplant. V usage is TRBV20-1 and J usage is TRBJ2-1, with 9 bases matching TRBD2. The CDR3 region has the DNA TGCAGTGCTAGGAATCTAGCGGGGAACAATGAGCAGTTCTTC. Translating gives CSARNLAGNNEQFF.